A single sample is the source of the 23 T cell receptor beta chains below, sequenced in a study of T cells after yellow fever vaccination. TCRdb reprocessed the 5' RACE reads with MiXCR, giving one entry per CDR3 protein. This table holds some 390,000 distinct CDR3 sequences, 15% to 20% found once. The sequencing here drew on PBMCs, taken before the yellow fever booster vaccination. The receptor set was obtained from a man aged 18 to 29 who received the YFV17D yellow fever vaccine.

This clonotype showed up just a few times. The chain carries TRBV28 and TRBJ1-2; 11 positions match TRBD1. This CDR3 is built from 16 residues. J was trimmed by 3 bases and V by 6 bases; bases with no gene match: 9. Germline CDR1 and CDR2: MDHEN and SYDVKM. The CDR3 region is CASSGQGAGSDYGYTF. DNA of the CDR3: TGTGCCAGCAGCGGACAGGGGGCAGGTTCTGACTATGGCTACACCTTC.

The V and J genes are TRBV25-1 and TRBJ2-1, with 13 bases matching TRBD2. CDR1 and CDR2 (germline): MGHDK, SYGVNS. This CDR3 contains 14 residues. J lost 8 bases, V lost 4 bases, and 2 bases had no gene match. CDR3: CASSGLAGGHEQFF. The CDR3 DNA reads as TGTGCCAGCAGTGGACTAGCGGGGGGCCATGAGCAGTTCTTC.

The J gene is TRBJ1-1, the V gene TRBV5-8; D perhaps matches TRBD1 (6 bases). Trimming stripped 8 bases from V and 6 bases from J, with 17 bases between. The CDR3 loop spans 13 amino acids. The germline V gene has CDR1 SGHTS and CDR2 YDEGEE. The DNA for the CDR3 is TGTGCCAGGACCGACAGGTTGTCGGCTGAAGCTTTCTTT. Protein: CARTDRLSAEAFF.

The CDR3 bases are TGCGCCAGCAGCCCTTTTTCCGGGACTAGAACATTAGATACGCAGTATTTT. It codes for CASSPFSGTRTLDTQYF. This chain uses TRBV5-1 with TRBJ2-3, with 8 bases fitting TRBD2. CDR1 and CDR2 (germline): SGHRS, YFSETQ. The CDR3 sequence is 17 residues long. J gave up 5 bases and V 4 bases, and 15 bases lay outside the gene matches.

This clonotype has more than one count but fewer than ten. This sequence joins TRBV5-1 and TRBJ2-4, with TRBD2 as a possible D gene (6 bases). V lost 0 bases and J 5 bases, leaving 9 bases between the germline ends. This CDR3 contains 14 residues. Germline V gives CDR1 SGHRS, CDR2 YFSETQ. The DNA for the CDR3 is TGCGCCAGCAGCTTGGCGGGGGACCAAAACATTCAGTACTTC. Residues: CASSLAGDQNIQYF.

The chain carries TRBV2 and TRBJ1-4; no reliable D call. The V and J ends lost 6 bases and 0 bases respectively, with 11 bases between them. CDR3 size: 15 residues. Germline V lookup: CDR1 SNHLY, CDR2 FYNNEI. The CDR3 DNA reads as TGTGCCAGCAGCGCCTCTAGCGCAACTAATGAAAAACTGTTTTTT. Its protein product is CASSASSATNEKLFF.

The genes are TRBV4-3 and TRBJ2-7; D not certain. With 1 base removed from V and 0 bases from J, the gap between germline ends came to 10 bases. Germline V gene sequence: CDR1 LGHNA, CDR2 YSLEER. There are 15 residues in the CDR3. As DNA, the CDR3 is TGCGCCAGCAGCCAAGCCCTAGGACGCTCCTACGAGCAGTACTTC. Amino acids: CASSQALGRSYEQYF.

This clonotype was seen many times. This rearrangement joins TRBV4-1 to TRBJ1-1; D is perhaps TRBD1 (5 bases). This CDR3 is 14 amino acids long. The V end lost 2 bases, the J end lost 8 bases, and 15 bases lay between the germline ends. Germline CDR1 reads MGHRA; CDR2 reads YSYEKL. Here the CDR3 reads CASSQPLGQGEAFF. CDR3 nucleotides: TGCGCCAGCAGCCAACCCCTAGGGCAGGGAGAAGCTTTCTTT.

The genes are TRBV5-1 and TRBJ2-5; D is unresolved. Per germline, CDR1 SGHRS and CDR2 YFSETQ. V gave up 0 bases and J gave up 5 bases, with 11 bases separating them. CDR3 size: 14 residues. Written as DNA, the CDR3 is TGCGCCAGCAGCTTGGGTCGAAGAGTGGAGACCCAGTACTTC. It is translated as CASSLGRRVETQYF. Using reference TRBV5-1 and TRBJ2-5 for the parts outside the CDR3, the full variable domain is KAGVTQTPRYLIKTRGQQVTLSCSPISGHRSVSWYQQTPGQGLQFLFEYFSETQRNKGNFPGRFSGRQFSNSRSEMNVSTLELGDSALYLCASSLGRRVETQYFGPGTRLLVL.

This chain links TRBV7-8 with TRBJ1-2, with TRBD1 identical over 9 bases. Germline V gives CDR1 SGHVS, CDR2 FQNEAQ. Trimming removed 3 bases from V and 4 bases from J; junction bases left unmatched: 6. The CDR3 loop spans 15 amino acids. The CDR3 loop is CASSLRTGATYGYTF. The CDR3 DNA is TGTGCCAGCAGCTTGCGGACAGGGGCCACCTATGGCTACACCTTC. The whole variable domain, filled in from reference TRBV7-8 and TRBJ1-2, reads GAGVSQSPRYKVAKRGQDVALRCDPISGHVSLFWYQQALGQGPEFLTYFQNEAQLDKSGLPSDRFFAERPEGSVSTLKIQRTQQEDSAVYLCASSLRTGATYGYTFGSGTRLTVV.

This clonotype was counted between two and nine times. This chain connects TRBV5-1 to TRBJ2-3, with D maybe TRBD2 (5 bases). This CDR3 is 13 amino acids long. Germline V gene data show CDR1 as SGHRS and CDR2 as YFSETQ. Trimming cost V 2 bases and J 4 bases, with 8 bases left between them. CDR3 in amino acids: CASSFQEADTQYF. The CDR3 DNA reads TGCGCCAGCAGCTTCCAGGAGGCAGATACGCAGTATTTT.

The table lists this clonotype with a few counts. An end of the junction differs from the germline gene, which may be a read error. The V call is TRBV6-2 or TRBV6-3, the J call TRBJ2-3; D not certain. Looked up from germline, CDR1 is MNHEY and CDR2 is SVGEGT. This CDR3 spans 12 amino acids. The CDR3 nucleotides read TGTGCCAGCAGTTACTCGTGGGATACGCATTATTTT. This sequence encodes CASSYSWDTHYF.

A few counts support this clonotype. The rearrangement joins TRBV7-2 to TRBJ1-5, with D hard to call. CDR3 length equals 13 residues. Germline assignment: CDR1 SGHTA and CDR2 FQGNSA. V lost 3 bases, J lost 10 bases, and 13 bases lay in between. The DNA of the CDR3 is TGTGCCAGCAGCTTTGAGGGATCGAATCCCCAGCATTTT. This sequence encodes CASSFEGSNPQHF.

Only a few counts were recorded for this clonotype. J is TRBJ2-2 and V is TRBV7-3; D call uncertain. The CDR3 has 13 amino acids. V was shortened by 4 bases and J by 6 bases, with 9 bases between the two germline ends. CDR1 SGHTA and CDR2 FQGTGA come from the germline V gene. The CDR3 reads CASSSSGSGELFF. The CDR3 DNA is TGTGCCAGCAGCTCTTCGGGCTCCGGGGAGCTGTTTTTT.

This clonotype was counted between two and nine times. The gene calls are TRBV30 and TRBJ2-7; D is possibly TRBD1 or TRBD2 (5 bases each). The germline V gene encodes CDR1 GTSNPN and CDR2 SVGIG (reference sequence). V was pared by 2 bases and J by 3 bases, with 11 bases between. The CDR3 has 13 amino acids. The CDR3 bases are TGTGCCTGGAGTAGAGGGGATTTCTACGAGCAGTACTTC. It codes for CAWSRGDFYEQYF.

The table lists this clonotype with many counts. CDR3 bases: TGTGCCAGCAGTTTGACTTCCGCCTCCTACGAGCAGTACTTC. Encoded protein: CASSLTSASYEQYF. This chain connects TRBV12-3 or TRBV12-4 to TRBJ2-7, with unresolved D. Deletions cut 3 bases from V and 0 bases from J, with 9 bases between. The CDR3 loop spans 14 amino acids.

J is TRBJ1-2 and V is TRBV4-1; TRBD1 might be the D (6 bases). This CDR3 is 14 amino acids long. In germline, CDR1 is MGHRA, CDR2 YSYEKL. V was shortened by 1 base and J by 5 bases, with 11 bases between the two germline ends. The CDR3 is CASSQAGQRYGYTF. The CDR3 bases are TGCGCCAGCAGCCAAGCCGGACAGCGATATGGCTACACCTTC.

This chain joins TRBV4-2 and TRBJ2-1; no clear D. The CDR3 loop spans 17 amino acids. Germline V gene data show CDR1 as LGHNA and CDR2 as YNFKEQ. V lost 0 bases, J lost 0 bases, and 12 bases lay in between. CDR3 loop: CASSQDPPGSSYNEQFF. The DNA of the CDR3 is TGTGCCAGCAGCCAAGACCCCCCCGGCAGCTCCTACAATGAGCAGTTCTTC.

This clonotype was detected a few times. V gene TRBV6-6 combines with J gene TRBJ2-7; D is undetermined. CDR3 length: 14 amino acids. CDR1 and CDR2 from the germline V gene are MNHNY and SVGAGI (reference sequence). The V end lost 0 bases, the J end lost 2 bases, and 8 bases lay between the germline ends. The CDR3 here is CASSYSTRAYEQYV. The CDR3 DNA sequence: TGTGCCAGCAGTTACTCGACAAGAGCCTACGAGCAGTACGTC.

This clonotype has ten or more counts. The chain carries TRBV4-1 and TRBJ1-1; D call uncertain. Per germline, CDR1 MGHRA and CDR2 YSYEKL. Trimming pared 1 base from V and 3 bases from J, leaving 15 bases between. This CDR3 region has 16 residues. As DNA, the CDR3 is TGCGCCAGCAGCCAAGGGGATGGAGAGACGGACACTGAAGCTTTCTTT. Residues: CASSQGDGETDTEAFF.

This clonotype was counted many times. The genes are TRBV20-1 and TRBJ2-7; 11 bases align to TRBD2. CDR1 DFQATT and CDR2 SNEGSKA come from the germline V gene (reference sequence). After removal of 5 bases from V and 3 bases from J, the junction contained 0 bases not matched to a gene. The CDR3 is made up of 12 amino acids. The CDR3: CSAGTSGYEQYF. The CDR3 bases are TGCAGTGCTGGGACTAGCGGCTACGAGCAGTACTTC.

This clonotype has more than one count but fewer than ten. J is TRBJ2-7 and V is TRBV29-1; 8 bases align to TRBD1. V gave up 7 bases and J gave up 2 bases; unmatched junction bases: 13. The CDR3 is made up of 15 amino acids. Germline CDR1 reads SQVTM; CDR2 reads ANQGSEA. CDR3 loop: CSAERGTGPPYEQYF. The DNA for the CDR3 is TGCAGCGCCGAAAGGGGGACAGGCCCTCCCTACGAGCAGTACTTC.

The chain combines TRBV7-2 with TRBJ2-5; no reliable D call. The CDR3 extends over 14 amino acids. Trimming removed 0 bases from V and 2 bases from J, with 7 bases in between. In germline, CDR1 is SGHTA, CDR2 FQGNSA. DNA of the CDR3: TGTGCCAGCAGCTTAGCGGGGTGGCAAGAGACCCAGTACTTC. This sequence encodes CASSLAGWQETQYF.